Below, one TCR beta chain is given with its context. The sample is drawn from a study of OX40 agonist ivuxolimab in advanced cancers. Study overall: Patients were given ivuxolimab, an antibody that agonizes OX40 (CD134). Among those enrolled, mean age was around 55 years (range roughly 20 to 80) and about 79% were male.

This CDR3 region has 15 residues. Deletions cut 3 bases from V and 0 bases from J, with 8 bases between. Germline V lookup: CDR1 MRHNA, CDR2 SNTAGT. Data came from immunoSEQ multiplex PCR; TCRdb stores just in-frame clones and leaves some out. The sample has fewer than 80,000 clones, around 93% seen once. The source of this sequence is an adult with an advanced solid tumor such as melanoma, head and neck, liver or kidney cancer. This sample comprised CD4+ or CD8+ T cells sorted from blood, obtained in a trial of the OX40 agonist ivuxolimab. V and J are TRBV6-4 and TRBJ2-2, with D possibly matching TRBD2 (5 bases). DNA of the CDR3: TGTGCCAGCAGTGATCCCGGGACGAACACCGGGGAGCTGTTTTTT. Its translation: CASSDPGTNTGELFF.